This TCR beta chain was documented in a study of cytomegalovirus exposure and HLA in healthy donors. The study ran its PCR with 60 Vbeta and 13 Jbeta primers. Only in-frame clones appear in the TCRdb table, and some are missing; sequencing was by immunoSEQ multiplex PCR. Altogether 90,000 to 120,000 clones are present, approximately 80% being singletons, with the ten largest covering around 4%. CDR1 and CDR2 (germline): MGHRA, YSYEKL. The trim removed 4 bases at V and 2 bases at J, leaving 4 bases unmatched. This CDR3 is built from 15 residues. V is TRBV4-1 and J is TRBJ2-2; 7 bases are shared with TRBD2. The clonotype comes from a male donor in good health and CMV-seronegative. Sequencing was performed on PBMCs. CDR3 DNA sequence: TGCGCCAGCAGCCCCCGGGACTATAACACCGGGGAGCTGTTTTTT. Protein: CASSPRDYNTGELFF.